This T cell receptor (beta chain) was recorded in a study of T cell responses to AZD1222 COVID-19 vaccine. Study-level results: Spike was spanned by vaccine-associated CD4 TCRs, which were dominant at 160-218 and 743-854. Just a handful of AZD1222 recipients tested seropositive at baseline.

Here immunoSEQ multiplex PCR was the method, and the copy in TCRdb shows in-frame clones only, minus some. The profile shows approximately 140,000 clones, 75% to 95% of them singletons. Looked up from germline, CDR1 is MNHEY and CDR2 is SMNVEV (reference sequence). This CDR3 region has 14 residues. V lost 5 bases, J lost 3 bases, and 14 bases lay in between. Concerning this clone: Its target is unknown.

Timing groups of about 4 and about 12 weeks for second doses were pooled. The V gene is TRBV27, the J gene TRBJ2-7; D perhaps matches TRBD1 (6 bases). Material: peripheral blood, obtained 28 days after the second AZD1222 dose. The source of this sequence is an adult who received the AZD1222 COVID-19 vaccine. Here the CDR3 reads CASSQGIWYYEQYF. The CDR3 region has the DNA TGTGCCAGCAGTCAGGGGATTTGGTACTACGAGCAGTACTTC.